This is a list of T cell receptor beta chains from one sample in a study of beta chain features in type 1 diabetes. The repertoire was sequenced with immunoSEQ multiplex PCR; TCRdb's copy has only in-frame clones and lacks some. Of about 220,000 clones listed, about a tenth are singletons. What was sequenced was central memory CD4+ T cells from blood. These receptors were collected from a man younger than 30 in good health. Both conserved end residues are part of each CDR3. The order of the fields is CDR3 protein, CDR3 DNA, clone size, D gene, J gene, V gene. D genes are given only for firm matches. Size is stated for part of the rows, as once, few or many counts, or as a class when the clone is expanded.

CAWSVGTGTDTQYF,TGTGCCTGGAGTGTAGGGACAGGGACAGATACGCAGTATTTT,-,TRBD1,TRBJ2-3,TRBV30
CASSLWTGGYQPQHF,TGTGCCAGCAGTTTGTGGACAGGGGGCTATCAGCCCCAGCATTTT,-,TRBD1,TRBJ1-5,TRBV28
CASSLPERMSVNEQFF,TGTGCCAGCTCACTCCCTGAAAGGATGTCGGTAAATGAGCAGTTCTTC,few,-,TRBJ2-1,TRBV18
CATSRVGRNSEQYF,TGTGCCACCAGCAGAGTGGGACGCAACTCCGAGCAGTACTTC,few,-,TRBJ2-7,TRBV15
CASSLAGPRAGGQETQYF,TGCGCCAGCAGCTTGGCTGGACCCAGAGCGGGAGGGCAAGAGACCCAGTACTTC,few,TRBD2,TRBJ2-5,TRBV5-1
CASSFALPGELFF,TGTGCCAGCAGCTTTGCCCTCCCCGGGGAGCTGTTTTTT,-,-,TRBJ2-2,TRBV7-2
CASSRRLAGVDEQFF,TGTGCCAGCAGCCGGCGGCTAGCGGGAGTGGATGAGCAGTTCTTC,-,TRBD2,TRBJ2-1,TRBV7-8
CASSQFHRPNTGELFF,TGCGCCAGCAGTCAATTTCACAGACCTAACACCGGGGAGCTGTTTTTT,many,-,TRBJ2-2,TRBV23-1
CSARGPDTQYF,TGCAGTGCTAGGGGGCCAGATACGCAGTATTTT,-,-,TRBJ2-3,TRBV20-1
CAIREGNTGELFF,TGTGCCATACGGGAGGGAAACACCGGGGAGCTGTTTTTT,few,TRBD2,TRBJ2-2,TRBV6-6
CASSAQGARVRTNTEAFF,TGTGCCAGCAGTGCCCAGGGGGCGCGGGTGCGGACGAACACTGAAGCTTTCTTT,few,TRBD1,TRBJ1-1,TRBV6-1
CASSYRANEQFF,TGTGCCAGCAGTTACAGGGCGAATGAGCAGTTCTTC,few,-,TRBJ2-1,TRBV28
CASSPQTGVGEQFF,TGTGCCAGCTCACCACAGACAGGGGTCGGTGAGCAGTTCTTC,many,TRBD1,TRBJ2-1,TRBV18
CSVPRTSGYNEQFF,TGCAGCGTCCCCCGAACTAGCGGTTACAATGAGCAGTTCTTC,few,TRBD2,TRBJ2-1,TRBV29-1
CSVESQEETQYF,TGCAGCGTTGAATCGCAGGAAGAGACCCAGTACTTC,many,-,TRBJ2-5,TRBV29-1
CASRRDLLETQYF,TGTGCCAGTAGACGGGACCTACTAGAGACCCAGTACTTC,few,-,TRBJ2-5,TRBV19
CASRLATRTDTQYF,TGTGCCAGCAGGCTAGCGACGCGCACAGATACGCAGTATTTT,-,-,TRBJ2-3,TRBV6-5
CAWNLDRGSYNEQFF,TGTGCCTGGAACCTGGACAGGGGTTCCTACAATGAGCAGTTCTTC,many,TRBD1,TRBJ2-1,TRBV30
CASSVDGTPNTEAFF,TGTGCCAGCAGCGTAGATGGGACACCGAACACTGAAGCTTTCTTT,many,-,TRBJ1-1,TRBV9
CASSSGTLSSYEQYF,TGTGCCAGCAGCTCCGGGACGTTGAGCTCCTACGAGCAGTACTTC,few,-,TRBJ2-7,TRBV7-6
CASRGLAGVEQFF,TGTGCCAGCAGAGGACTAGCGGGAGTTGAGCAGTTCTTC,-,TRBD2,TRBJ2-1,TRBV28
CAWSVPVGDRAYEQYF,TGTGCCTGGAGTGTACCGGTAGGGGACAGGGCCTACGAGCAGTACTTC,few,TRBD1,TRBJ2-7,TRBV30
CSVPPGLAVRETQYF,TGCAGCGTTCCTCCGGGACTAGCGGTGCGGGAGACCCAGTACTTC,-,TRBD2,TRBJ2-5,TRBV29-1
CASSLRTSTDTQYF,TGCGCCAGCAGCTTGAGAACTAGCACAGATACGCAGTATTTT,-,-,TRBJ2-3,TRBV5-1
CASKETGKETQYF,TGCGCCAGCAAAGAAACAGGGAAGGAGACCCAGTACTTC,few,-,TRBJ2-5,TRBV5-1
CSVDLGLASRELFF,TGCAGCGTTGATTTGGGACTAGCTAGCCGGGAGCTGTTTTTT,-,TRBD2,TRBJ2-2,TRBV29-1
CASSSPSTDTQYF,TGTGCCAGCAGTTCACCCAGCACAGATACGCAGTATTTT,-,-,TRBJ2-3,TRBV6-9
CAWNRGLAGATQYF,TGTGCCTGGAATAGGGGACTAGCGGGAGCTACGCAGTATTTT,many,TRBD2,TRBJ2-3,TRBV30
CASSLGTSSVEQYF,TGTGCCAGCAGCTTAGGCACATCCTCGGTCGAGCAGTACTTC,-,-,TRBJ2-7,TRBV7-9
CSARDLQDSYF,TGCAGTGCTAGAGATCTTCAGGACTCTTACTTC,-,-,TRBJ2-7,TRBV20-1
CASSPPEVEGMNTEAFF,TGTGCCAGCTCACCACCGGAGGTAGAGGGCATGAACACTGAAGCTTTCTTT,few,-,TRBJ1-1,TRBV18
CASSLGVGDMNTEAFF,TGTGCCAGCAGCTTAGGGGTCGGGGACATGAACACTGAAGCTTTCTTT,few,-,TRBJ1-1,TRBV5-6
CASSLNMRAGKGTGELFF,TGTGCCAGCAGTTTAAATATGCGGGCGGGAAAAGGAACCGGGGAGCTGTTTTTT,-,-,TRBJ2-2,TRBV28
CASSVDPQGNTGELFF,TGTGCCAGCAGCGTAGACCCCCAGGGTAACACCGGGGAGCTGTTTTTT,-,-,TRBJ2-2,TRBV9
CASSDIRNTGELFF,TGTGCCAGCAGTGATATCCGGAACACCGGGGAGCTGTTTTTT,-,-,TRBJ2-2,TRBV25-1
CASSLDPAYNEQFF,TGTGCCAGCAGCTTAGATCCAGCCTACAATGAGCAGTTCTTC,-,-,TRBJ2-1,TRBV11-2
CASSLRQLGPDTQYF,TGTGCCAGCAGCTTGCGGCAGTTGGGTCCAGATACGCAGTATTTT,few,-,TRBJ2-3,TRBV7-2
CASSYIRGGETQYF,TGTGCCAGCAGCTACATCAGGGGAGGAGAGACCCAGTACTTC,many,-,TRBJ2-5,TRBV7-2
CASSLDSQSSSYNEQFF,TGTGCCAGCAGTCTGGACAGCCAGAGTAGCTCCTACAATGAGCAGTTCTTC,few,-,TRBJ2-1,TRBV27
CSVFSVAQETQYF,TGCAGCGTTTTTAGCGTAGCCCAAGAGACCCAGTACTTC,few,-,TRBJ2-5,TRBV29-1
CSANGLAGAVDTQYF,TGCAGCGCAAACGGACTAGCGGGAGCGGTAGATACGCAGTATTTT,-,TRBD2,TRBJ2-3,TRBV29-1
CSVLLGTEAFF,TGCAGCGTTTTGCTGGGCACTGAAGCTTTCTTT,-,-,TRBJ1-1,TRBV29-1